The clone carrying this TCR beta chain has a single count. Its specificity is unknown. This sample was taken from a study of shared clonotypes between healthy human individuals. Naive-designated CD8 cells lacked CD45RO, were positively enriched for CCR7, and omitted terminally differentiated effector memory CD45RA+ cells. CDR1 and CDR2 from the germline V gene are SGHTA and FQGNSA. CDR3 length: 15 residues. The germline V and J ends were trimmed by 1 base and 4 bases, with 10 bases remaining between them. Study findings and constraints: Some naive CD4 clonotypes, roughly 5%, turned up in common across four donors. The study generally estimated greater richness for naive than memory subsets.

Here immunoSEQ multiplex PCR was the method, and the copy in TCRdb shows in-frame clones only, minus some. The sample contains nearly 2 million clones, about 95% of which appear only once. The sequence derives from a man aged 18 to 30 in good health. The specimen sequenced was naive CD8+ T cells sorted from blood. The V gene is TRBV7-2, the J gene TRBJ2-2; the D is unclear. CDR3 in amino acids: CASSLVASPTGELFF. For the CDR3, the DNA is TGTGCCAGCAGCTTAGTCGCGAGTCCCACCGGGGAGCTGTTTTTT.